Presented here are 19 T cell receptor beta chains from one specimen sequenced in a study of T cell responses to AZD1222 COVID-19 vaccine. Libraries were prepared by immunoSEQ multiplex PCR; TCRdb keeps only in-frame clonotypes and omits some of them. The table has 100,000 to 120,000 clones, less than 90% seen once. The starting material was peripheral blood, obtained on day 0 of AZD1222 vaccination. Receptors originate from an adult in good health.

This clone was detected a few times. The rearrangement uses TRBV19 and TRBJ2-1; D not certain. CDR1 and CDR2 (germline): LNHDA, SQIVND (reference sequence). CDR3 size: 14 residues. Trimming removed 7 bases at V and 0 bases at J, with 10 bases between. The CDR3 is CASMKGYSYNEQFF. Here the CDR3 DNA reads TGTGCCAGTATGAAGGGCTACTCCTACAATGAGCAGTTCTTC. Together with reference TRBV19 and TRBJ2-1, the CDR3 gives the full variable domain: DGGITQSPKYLFRKEGQNVTLSCEQNLNHDAMYWYRQDPGQGLRLIYYSQIVNDFQKGDIAEGYSVSREKKESFPLTVTSAQKNPTAFYLCASMKGYSYNEQFFGPGTRLTVL.

J is TRBJ2-2 and V is TRBV4-2; TRBD2 aligns across 12 bases. The V gene's germline CDR1 is LGHNA and CDR2 YNFKEQ. This CDR3 is built from 16 residues. The J segment lost 5 bases and the V segment lost 5 bases, leaving 6 bases of the junction unmatched. The CDR3 loop is CASSVRGTSGTGELFF. CDR3 coding DNA: TGTGCCAGCAGCGTGCGCGGGACTAGCGGGACCGGGGAGCTGTTTTTT.

CDR3: CASSLEGTELPLHF. The DNA of the CDR3 is TGTGCCAGCAGCTTGGAAGGGACAGAGCTACCCCTCCACTTT. The V and J genes are TRBV5-6 and TRBJ1-6; TRBD1 aligns across 7 bases. CDR1 and CDR2 (germline): SGHDT, YYEEEE. V lost 0 bases and J lost 12; bases outside the gene matches: 6. CDR3 length: 14 amino acids.

This clone was observed a single time. Distinct nucleotide sequences in the sample also encode this CDR3. The chain links TRBV5-1 to TRBJ1-1; no definite D call. The ends were cut back, 0 bases at V and 0 bases at J, with 9 bases in the middle. The germline CDR1 and CDR2 sequences are SGHRS and YFSETQ. The CDR3 spans 15 residues. CDR3 nucleotides: TGCGCCAGCAGCTTGGCTGCAGGAATGAACACTGAAGCTTTCTTT. Amino acids: CASSLAAGMNTEAFF.

This clone has only one observation. V and J are TRBV4-1 and TRBJ1-2; D remains ambiguous. The V end was cut by 0 bases, the J end by 4 bases, with 9 bases between. Looked up from germline, CDR1 is MGHRA and CDR2 is YSYEKL. The CDR3 is 14 amino acids. The CDR3 sequence: CASSQDPSPYGYTF. CDR3 DNA sequence: TGCGCCAGCAGCCAAGACCCCTCCCCCTATGGCTACACCTTC.

This clone turned up a few times. The genes are TRBV3-1 (or the pseudogene TRBV3-2) and TRBJ2-7, with TRBD1 identical over 11 bases. J lost 6 bases, V lost 2 bases, and 6 bases had no gene match. The CDR3 contains 15 residues. The germline CDR1 and CDR2 sequences are LGHDT and YNNKEL (reference sequence). The CDR3: CASSQLRTGGSEQYF. CDR3 sequence (DNA): TGTGCCAGCAGCCAACTCCGGACAGGGGGCTCCGAGCAGTACTTC.

The V call is TRBV5-1, the J call TRBJ2-7; D is possibly TRBD1 (6 bases). CDR1 and CDR2 from the germline V gene are SGHRS and YFSETQ. This CDR3 is built from 14 residues. V gave up 2 bases and J gave up 5 bases, with 14 bases separating them. CDR3 sequence (DNA): TGCGCCAGCAGCTTTCGGTCAGGGGTGGACGAGCAGTACTTC. This gives the protein CASSFRSGVDEQYF.

The gene calls are TRBV25-1 and TRBJ1-3; D is possibly TRBD1 (5 bases). The CDR3 loop spans 15 amino acids. V was trimmed by 8 bases and J by 4 bases, leaving 18 bases between them. Per the germline V gene, CDR1 is MGHDK and CDR2 is SYGVNS. The CDR3: CASVDGASWGNTIYF. The CDR3 nucleotides read TGTGCCAGCGTGGACGGGGCCTCGTGGGGAAACACCATATATTTT.

The chain joins TRBV27 to TRBJ2-7; 10 bases are a match to TRBD1. This CDR3 is 16 amino acids long. The J segment lost 1 base and the V segment lost 0 bases, leaving 3 bases of the junction unmatched. Germline V gene data show CDR1 as MNHEY and CDR2 as SMNVEV (reference sequence). CDR3 sequence reads: CASSLSGTGVSYEQYF. The CDR3 DNA reads as TGTGCCAGCAGTTTATCCGGGACAGGGGTTTCCTACGAGCAGTACTTC.

The chain uses TRBV20-1 and TRBJ1-5, with D uncertain. CDR1 and CDR2 from the germline V gene are DFQATT and SNEGSKA (reference sequence). The CDR3 extends over 13 amino acids. Trimming took 3 bases from V and 0 from J, leaving 6 bases between them. CDR3 sequence reads: CSASRYSNQPQHF. The CDR3 bases are TGCAGTGCTAGTCGCTATAGCAATCAGCCCCAGCATTTT.

V and J are TRBV5-1 and TRBJ2-7; 9 nucleotides agree with TRBD2. Germline values: CDR1 SGHRS, CDR2 YFSETQ. With V trimmed by 4 bases and J by 2 bases, 4 bases remained unmatched. The CDR3 is 14 residues long. This CDR3 is CASSLSGSPYEQYF. In DNA, the CDR3 is TGCGCCAGCAGCCTTAGCGGGAGTCCCTACGAGCAGTACTTC.

V usage is TRBV27 and J usage is TRBJ1-5; D remains unclear. V lost 0 bases, J lost 4 bases, and 7 bases lay in between. This CDR3 has 14 residues. The V gene's germline CDR1 is MNHEY and CDR2 SMNVEV (reference sequence). CDR3: CASSLSGVNQPQHF. CDR3 coding DNA: TGTGCCAGCAGTTTATCCGGCGTAAATCAGCCCCAGCATTTT.

Only a few counts were recorded for this clone. The chain is built from TRBV23-1 and TRBJ1-5, with D hard to call. TRBV23-1 is an ORF, and what it does is uncertain. Between the trimmed V and J ends, which lost 3 bases and 6 bases, there was a span of 12 bases. The CDR3 has 14 amino acids. CDR3 DNA: TGCGCCAGCAGTCATACGTTTAGGGCTCAGCCCCAGCATTTT. Protein product: CASSHTFRAQPQHF.

This clone was observed a handful of times. The chain combines TRBV6-1 with TRBJ1-2, with 7 bases matching TRBD1. The CDR3 has 14 amino acids. Germline V gene data show CDR1 as MNHNS and CDR2 as SASEGT. Trimming at V came to 2 bases and at J to 8 bases, leaving 8 bases not matched to a gene. The CDR3 DNA is TGTGCCAGCAGTGAATGGGGGACAGCTCGGGGCTACACCTTC. This codes for CASSEWGTARGYTF.

J is TRBJ1-4 and V is TRBV6-5; D is unresolved. V was trimmed by 10 bases and J by 8 bases, leaving 17 bases between them. Germline V CDR1 and CDR2: MNHEY, SVGAGI. The CDR3 consists of 13 residues. CDR3 amino acids: CAIGTELTEKLFF. CDR3 coding DNA: TGTGCCATCGGCACCGAACTAACCGAAAAACTGTTTTTT.

The CDR3 DNA is TGTGCCACCAGCAGCCTATACTTCGGGACATCTGGAAACACCATATATTTT. Translated: CATSSLYFGTSGNTIYF. The V and J genes are TRBV15 and TRBJ1-3; maybe TRBD1 (6 bases). The germline CDR1 and CDR2 sequences are LNHNV and YYDKDF (reference sequence). The CDR3 consists of 17 residues. Between the trimmed V and J ends, which lost 3 bases and 1 base, there was a span of 16 bases. The complete variable domain, with remaining parts taken from reference TRBV15 and TRBJ1-3, reads DAMVIQNPRYQVTQFGKPVTLSCSQTLNHNVMYWYQQKSSQAPKLLFHYYDKDFNNEADTPDNFQSRRPNTSFCFLDIRSPGLGDTAMYLCATSSLYFGTSGNTIYFGEGSWLTVV.

The chain has TRBV24-1 and TRBJ1-5, with unresolved D. V lost 5 bases and J lost 7, with 23 bases in between. CDR1 and CDR2 (germline): KGHDR, SFDVKD. This CDR3 spans 17 amino acids. The CDR3 here is CATSGPDGSWVYQPQHF. The CDR3 region has the DNA TGTGCCACCAGTGGCCCCGACGGGTCCTGGGTATACCAGCCCCAGCATTTT.

V and J are TRBV28 and TRBJ1-1; D remains unclear. The V gene lost 3 bases and the J gene lost 4 bases, with 3 bases spanning the gap. Germline V gives CDR1 MDHEN, CDR2 SYDVKM. CDR3 size: 11 residues. The CDR3 region has the DNA TGTGCCAGCAGTTTCCTCACTGAAGCTTTCTTT. Amino acids: CASSFLTEAFF.

The genes are TRBV30 and TRBJ1-5; TRBD1 is a possible D gene (5 bases). There are 13 residues in the CDR3. Germline V lookup: CDR1 GTSNPN, CDR2 SVGIG (reference sequence). V gave up 1 base and J gave up 5 bases, with 9 bases separating them. CDR3 sequence reads: CAWSADSYQPQHF. CDR3 coding DNA: TGTGCCTGGAGTGCAGACAGTTATCAGCCCCAGCATTTT.